These T cell receptor beta chains were read from a single sample in a study of blood T cell repertoires in COVID-19. Generated by immunoSEQ multiplex PCR, the TCRdb table keeps only in-frame clones and is missing some. The table has 250,000 or so clones, nearly 85% seen once. Material: peripheral blood. These receptors were obtained from a human donor in a cohort sampled during active COVID-19. Both conserved end residues are part of each CDR3. Each record gives: J gene, D gene, V gene, clone size, CDR3 length, CDR3 DNA, CDR3 protein. The D gene is left open where the match is weak. A row's size may be missing; if present it is once, few, many or a size class.

>TRBJ1-5|TRBD1|TRBV18|-|14
TGTGCCAGCTCAAACAGGGGTGGCAATCAGCCCCAGCATTTT
CASSNRGGNQPQHF
>TRBJ1-4|TRBD1|TRBV7-2|few|15
TGTGCCAGCAGCCCGAGGGGACAGGGTCGTGAAAAACTGTTTTTT
CASSPRGQGREKLFF
>TRBJ2-7|TRBD1|TRBV4-1|-|15
TGCGCCAGCAGCCAAGTCGGACAGGGGGCGTACGAGCAGTACTTC
CASSQVGQGAYEQYF
>TRBJ2-2|TRBD2|TRBV2|-|18
TGTGCCAGCAGTGATGTAGGACTAGCGGGAGAAAACACCGGGGAGCTGTTTTTT
CASSDVGLAGENTGELFF
>TRBJ2-1|-|TRBV24-1|-|16
TGTGCCACCAGTGATTTGTTACAGGGCCAAGGGAATGAGCAGTTCTTC
CATSDLLQGQGNEQFF
>TRBJ2-1|-|TRBV2|-|12
TGTGCCAGCAGTGACTACTCGTTAGAGCAGTTCTTC
CASSDYSLEQFF
>TRBJ1-2|-|TRBV15|-|19
TGTGCCACCAGCAGAGATATTCTGCGTAGAGGGGGTACTAACTATGGCTACACCTTC
CATSRDILRRGGTNYGYTF
>TRBJ2-5|TRBD1|TRBV18|-|16
TGTGCCAGCTCACCACCTAGGACAGGGGGCAGGGAGACCCAGTACTTC
CASSPPRTGGRETQYF
>TRBJ2-1|-|TRBV20-1|-|11
TGCAGTCGCCAGGGAAACAATGAGCAGTTCTTC
CSRQGNNEQFF
>TRBJ1-1|-|TRBV27|-|16
TGTGCCAGCAGCCCTAGGGGTTTAGGCCTGAACACTGAAGCTTTCTTT
CASSPRGLGLNTEAFF
>TRBJ2-1|TRBD1|TRBV10-1|-|14
TGCGCCAGCAGTGCAGGACAGGGGATAAATGAGCAGTTCTTC
CASSAGQGINEQFF
>TRBJ1-6|TRBD1|TRBV10-3|-|16
TGTGCCATCAGCACCGGGACAGGGGGCAATAATTCACCCCTCCACTTT
CAISTGTGGNNSPLHF
>TRBJ2-2|TRBD2|TRBV5-4|-|17
TGTGCCAGCAGCCCCCGACTAGCGGGGGGCCGCGGCGGGGAGCTGTTTTTT
CASSPRLAGGRGGELFF
>TRBJ2-1|-|TRBV3-1/TRBV3-2|-|13
TGTGCCAGCAGCCAACAGGGCCTCAATGAGCAGTTCTTC
CASSQQGLNEQFF
>TRBJ2-3|TRBD1|TRBV10-1|-|15
TGCGCCAGCAGTGGGGGACAGGGACTCACAGATACGCAGTATTTT
CASSGGQGLTDTQYF
>TRBJ2-1|TRBD2|TRBV18|-|15
TGTGCCAGCTCACCAAGGCTAGCGGGAGATGGTGAGCAGTTCTTC
CASSPRLAGDGEQFF
>TRBJ2-1|TRBD2|TRBV7-9|few|16
TGTGCCAGCAGCTTAAGTAGCGGGGGGCTATGGAATGAGCAGTTCTTC
CASSLSSGGLWNEQFF
>TRBJ1-4|TRBD1|TRBV7-9|-|17
TGTGCCAGCAGCTTAAAGGGAGTGGGACAGGGTCATGAAAAACTGTTTTTT
CASSLKGVGQGHEKLFF
>TRBJ2-4|-|TRBV21-1|-|12
TGTGCCAGCAGCAAAGATCAGCGAATAACGTACTTC
CASSKDQRITYF
>TRBJ2-5|TRBD2|TRBV7-7|-|15
TGTGCTAGCAGCTTATCCGGGGGGTTGGGAGAGACCCAGTACTTC
CASSLSGGLGETQYF
>TRBJ2-5|TRBD1|TRBV3-1/TRBV3-2|-|14
TGTGCCAGCAGCCAAGGACAGGGAAAAGAGACCCAGTACTTC
CASSQGQGKETQYF
>TRBJ1-2|-|TRBV6-5|-|14
TGTGCCAGCAGTTACTCGCAGGATAACTATGGCTACACCTTC
CASSYSQDNYGYTF
>TRBJ2-3|-|TRBV5-1|-|15
TGCGCCAGCAGCTTGCTGGACAGGGAGGGTGATACGCAGTATTTT
CASSLLDREGDTQYF
>TRBJ2-1|TRBD2|TRBV5-1|-|15
TGCGCCAGCAGCGCAAGCGGGAGCTCCTACAATGAGCAGTTCTTC
CASSASGSSYNEQFF